This is a list of T cell receptor beta chains from one sample in a study of early T cells in non-severe SARS-CoV-2 infection. TCRdb independently ran MiXCR on the 5' RACE reads; one entry per CDR3 protein. The sample yields roughly 77,000 distinct CDR3 sequences, 12% seen once. The sample comprised whole blood. The source of these receptors is an adult who was a healthcare worker with PCR-confirmed SARS-CoV-2 infection or an uninfected control (not recorded which). Each CDR3 is given with its conserved first and last residue. D genes are given only for firm matches. Expanded clones are given a class, and other clones once, few, many or no size at all.

v_call	clone_size	j_call	d_call	cdr3_nt	cdr3_aa
TRBV5-1	many	TRBJ2-1	.	TGCGCCAGCAGCTTCAATTCCCCCAATGAGCAGTTCTTC	CASSFNSPNEQFF
TRBV10-1	many	TRBJ2-7	.	TGCGCCAGCAGTGCGTCGAAAGGTGGGGCAGGGATGGACGAGCAGTACTTC	CASSASKGGAGMDEQYF
TRBV5-4	many	TRBJ1-2	.	TGTGCCAGCAGCTTACCAGGGTCGGCCTATGGCTACACCTTC	CASSLPGSAYGYTF
TRBV28	.	TRBJ2-7	TRBD2	TGTGCCAGCAGTTGGCGGGAGGAGCAGTACTTC	CASSWREEQYF
TRBV6-5	.	TRBJ2-2	.	TGTGCCAGCAGTTACACCGTGGATGGGGAGCTGTTTTTT	CASSYTVDGELFF
TRBV5-3	.	TRBJ2-1	.	TGTGCCAGAAGCATAAATTCGCGTCCCGGGGAGTTCTTC	CARSINSRPGEFF
TRBV7-2	few	TRBJ2-4	.	TGTGCCAGCAGCTTAGGGGACGGCCTGACCGGCATTCAGTACTTC	CASSLGDGLTGIQYF
TRBV2	.	TRBJ2-4	.	TGTGCCAGCAGTGAAGCAGTACTGCTTAAAGTCAAAAACATTCAGTACTTC	CASSEAVLLKVKNIQYF
TRBV7-9	few	TRBJ2-3	.	TGTGCCAGCAGGCTAGCGTCCGGACTGGCAGATACGCAGTATTTT	CASRLASGLADTQYF
TRBV29-1	many	TRBJ2-5	.	TGCAGCGTTGGGGAGGCCGGGGATGTTGGTCAGTACTTC	CSVGEAGDVGQYF
TRBV6-4	many	TRBJ1-1	TRBD1	TGTGCCAGCGGGTTTTTTCTACAGGGGTACACTGAAGCTTTCTTT	CASGFFLQGYTEAFF
TRBV6-5	.	TRBJ2-1	.	TGTGCCAGCTCGGCCGGTTGGGGGTTTGAGCAGTTCTTC	CASSAGWGFEQFF
TRBV11-1	few	TRBJ1-2	.	TGTGCCAGCAGCTTAGTTCCAGGCTATGGCTACACCTTC	CASSLVPGYGYTF
TRBV5-1	.	TRBJ1-2	TRBD1	TGCGCCAGCAGCTTTACAGGGGGGTATGGCTACACCTTC	CASSFTGGYGYTF
TRBV29-1	.	TRBJ2-7	TRBD1	TGCAGCGTTGGACAGGGGCGCTACGAGCAGTACTTC	CSVGQGRYEQYF
TRBV20-1	few	TRBJ2-7	.	TGCAGTGCCGTGGGGGGCCTAGCCGTTAGCTCCTACGAGCAGTACTTC	CSAVGGLAVSSYEQYF
TRBV12-5	many	TRBJ2-2	TRBD2	TGTGCTAGTGCCTACCTAGCGGGGGGGACACGGGGCACCGGGGAGCTGTTTTTT	CASAYLAGGTRGTGELFF
TRBV5-1	many	TRBJ2-3	.	TGCGCCAGCAGCCCCCGGGACGCTAGCACAGATACGCAGTATTTT	CASSPRDASTDTQYF
TRBV7-9	.	TRBJ2-5	.	TGTGCCAGCAGCCGGACGGAGTCTATAGAGACCCAGTACTTC	CASSRTESIETQYF
TRBV9	.	TRBJ1-6	TRBD1	TGTGCCAGCAGCGAGGGACAGGGCACAATGTCACCCCTCCACTTT	CASSEGQGTMSPLHF
TRBV6-2/TRBV6-3	few	TRBJ2-5	TRBD2	TGTGCCAGCAGTTACTGGGCTAGCGGCGACCAAGAGACCCAGTACTTC	CASSYWASGDQETQYF
TRBV12-3/TRBV12-4	many	TRBJ1-6	.	TGTGCCAGCAGTTTACAGCACGATTCACCCCTCCACTTT	CASSLQHDSPLHF
TRBV20-1	.	TRBJ2-5	.	TGCAGTGCTACAGAGGTCACCGGGGTTGAGACCCAGTACTTC	CSATEVTGVETQYF
TRBV10-3	.	TRBJ2-4	TRBD2	TGTGCCATCAGGGATAGCGGGGGAGGCAACATTCAGTACTTC	CAIRDSGGGNIQYF